Presented here are 7 T cell receptor beta chains from one specimen sequenced in a study of monozygotic twins with inflammatory bowel disease. TCRdb reprocessed the 5' RACE reads, keeping one entry per CDR3 protein, no DNA. The listing contains 400,000 to 500,000 distinct CDR3 sequences. Input material: blood. The receptors shown here come from a human donor with ulcerative colitis or Crohn's disease, or a healthy co-twin of an affected twin (not recorded which).

This sequence joins TRBV12-3 or TRBV12-4 and TRBJ2-1; the D call of TRBD1 rests on TCRdb alone, since no DNA is present to check it. The length of the CDR3 is 12 residues. The CDR3 reads CASSPNWGSEFF.

The genes are TRBV7-8 and TRBJ2-3. This CDR3 contains 15 residues. Germline values: CDR1 SGHVS, CDR2 FQNEAQ. The CDR3 protein is CASSLAGVVWDTQYF.

V is TRBV4-1 and J is TRBJ1-1; TCRdb lists TRBD1, though no DNA is available to test this call. The CDR3 is 15 amino acids. CDR1 and CDR2 from the germline V gene are MGHRA and YSYEKL. This chain's CDR3 is CASSLYEGGNTEAFF.

This chain connects TRBV29-1 to TRBJ2-7; the TRBD1 assignment by TCRdb is unverifiable without DNA. The germline CDR1 and CDR2 sequences are SQVTM and ANQGSEA. The CDR3 contains 13 residues. CDR3 amino acids: CSVVPGQGGEQYF.

J is TRBJ1-5 and V is TRBV20-1. The CDR3 totals 12 residues. From germline, CDR1 is DFQATT and CDR2 SNEGSKA (reference sequence). This CDR3 is CSARAQQKPQHF.

The rearrangement links TRBV5-1 to TRBJ2-3. Germline-derived CDR1 and CDR2 are SGHRS and YFSETQ. This CDR3 is built from 15 residues. The CDR3 loop is CASSLEDTNTDTQYF.

The V gene is TRBV12-3 or TRBV12-4, the J gene TRBJ2-5; TCRdb's assignment of TRBD1 cannot be checked, as there is no DNA. This CDR3 is 13 amino acids long. This CDR3 reads CASTPGLRGTQYF.